This TCR beta chain was found in a study of cytomegalovirus exposure and HLA in healthy donors. Regarding the study as a whole: One variant, a missense change in DCLRE1C, was linked in a later analysis to TCR beta V- and J-gene trimming. Per a later analysis, HLA-associated TCR beta chains showed more clonal expansion than other, equally common TCR beta chains. Usually a TCR sequence was rare, but some public TCRs were found in many donors. Some segments of the V type, notably TRBV6-2 and TRBV6-3, were excluded as indistinguishable.

Germline lookup yields CDR1 SEHNR and CDR2 FQNEAQ (reference sequence). The J segment lost 6 bases and the V segment lost 5 bases, leaving 3 bases of the junction unmatched. The CDR3 spans 13 residues. The primer mix had 60 Vbeta and 13 Jbeta primers. Clones were read by immunoSEQ multiplex PCR, and TCRdb kept only the in-frame ones, dropping some. The sample lists 150,000 to 200,000 clones; about 85% were seen once. Comments on this clone: Antigen specificity is unknown.

This rearrangement joins TRBV7-9 to TRBJ1-5; 8 bases fit TRBD1. The sequenced sample consisted of PBMCs. This clonotype was sampled from a boy younger than 10 in good health and CMV-seronegative. The CDR3 bases are TGTGCCAGCAGCCAGGGGGCCATTCAGCCCCAGCATTTT. This encodes CASSQGAIQPQHF. Full variable domain (rest looked up from reference TRBV7-9 and TRBJ1-5): DTGVSQNPRHKITKRGQNVTFRCDPISEHNRLYWYRQTLGQGPEFLTYFQNEAQLEKSRLLSDRFSAERPKGSFSTLEIQRTEQGDSAMYLCASSQGAIQPQHFGDGTRLSIL.